This T cell receptor (beta chain) is drawn from a study of identical twins' blood T cells (dated by TCRdb to the early 2010s). Notes on the research overall: About 48 million Illumina reads were obtained across roughly 12 libraries, comprising six alpha-chain and six beta-chain libraries. TCR alpha and beta chain repertoires of three pairs of monozygous twins were compared using next-generation sequencing to assess genetic influence on repertoire formation.

This clonotype was seen many times. Its recognized antigen is unknown. The record has no base qualities; no much larger clone is one base away. The investigation overall reported the following: Among the most abundant TCRbeta clonotypes, each donor shared more CDR3 sequences with her twin than with unrelated donors. V gene usage was reported to be markedly more similar within twin pairs than between unrelated donors, even among non-selected out-of-frame TCRbeta clonotypes. The proposed role of the TCRalpha J segment in MHC recognition during thymic selection was stated to require validation by independent studies. Because the twins were reared together, environmental influences could not be ruled out as the explanation for twin similarity. The number of shared CDR3 clonotypes between two donors was mainly determined by the product of their cloneset sizes, and twins did not clearly deviate from this trend.

The junction shows trimming of 1 base on V and 1 base on J, plus 7 bases between the germline ends. The CDR3 covers 14 residues, taking in both the cysteine and the phenylalanine. Of the read, only the CDR3 DNA is kept; its 42 bases are in frame from base 1. Per the germline V gene (reference sequence), MNHEY is the CDR1 and SMNVEV is the CDR2. Receptors were amplified or captured by 5' RACE. The run used an Illumina Genome Analyzer IIx. The RNA-based TCR cDNA libraries were made using a previously described protocol that was modified in several ways. To prevent cross-contamination, sample-specific barcodes were added to both ends of each TCR cDNA library during cDNA synthesis and amplification. The authors' analysis ran thus. Between about 90,000 and nearly 500,000 clonotypes were identified per individual, and roughly 2.2 to 3.6 million CDR3-containing reads were obtained per library. Reads with improper barcode index combinations were discarded, after which clonesets were built for each library with the MiTCR software. While assembling CDR3 clonotypes, MiTCR corrected PCR and sequencing errors and either filtered or rescued low-quality reads. Artificial out-of-frame clonotypes were mapped to in-frame sequences, with one indel allowed in the CDR3, and then removed. To measure how similar V and J gene usage was between donors, Jensen-Shannon divergence was divided by mean entropy. TCRdb reworked the public reads: Q25 trimming with fastp, MiXCR clone assembly, productive beta chains retained. Every distinct CDR3 protein forms one entry, paired with its most common genes and DNA. The V and J calls come from TCRdb's annotation, not from the publication. Across this sample there are fewer than 450,000 distinct CDR3 sequences, with around 30% seen only once. The ten biggest clones cover approximately 6.6% of the sample.

Six healthy women forming three monozygous twin pairs were used as donors. All three twin pairs had been raised together and were thought likely to have encountered the same vaccines and infectious agents. TCR cDNA libraries were prepared from RNA that had been isolated from peripheral blood mononuclear cells. This chain joins TRBV27 to TRBJ1-1; TRBD1 is perhaps the D gene, given 6 matching bases. This TCR was recovered from a woman aged 18-50 years in good health. Sequencing was done on a sample of PBMCs. The sequenced DNA is TGTGCCAGCAGTTTATTGGACAGGAACACTGAAGCTTTCTTT. Its translation reads: CASSLLDRNTEAFF.